This T cell receptor beta chain was sequenced in a study of blood T cell repertoires in COVID-19. Sequencing used immunoSEQ multiplex PCR; TCRdb keeps in-frame clones, though not all of them. Of about 43,000 clones in the sample, around 83% were seen once. CDR1 and CDR2 (germline): SGHTS, YDEGEE. The CDR3 consists of 14 residues. V shed 5 bases and J 8 bases; nucleotides not matched to a gene: 10. Sequenced material: peripheral blood. This TCR was recovered from an older woman with acute or convalescent COVID-19. The chain has TRBV5-8 and TRBJ1-2; TRBD1 aligns across 9 bases. The CDR3, as DNA: TGTGCCAGCAGTCGGACAGGGGTTCATTCCGGCTACACCTTC. It is translated as CASSRTGVHSGYTF.